Each of the 23 T cell receptor beta chains below was sequenced from the same sample in a study of cytomegalovirus exposure and HLA in healthy donors. This PCR relied on a set of 60 Vbeta primers and 13 Jbeta primers. Method: immunoSEQ multiplex PCR; TCRdb's copy keeps in-frame clones and lacks some. Of roughly 200,000 clones listed, approximately 80% are singletons. Sequences were obtained from PBMCs. The receptors stem from a woman under 40 in good health and CMV-seronegative.

The chain employs TRBV7-9 and TRBJ2-4, with D perhaps TRBD1 (5 bases). Per the germline V gene, CDR1 is SEHNR and CDR2 is FQNEAQ (reference sequence). The CDR3 runs 15 residues. V dropped 6 bases and J dropped 2 bases, with 14 bases sitting between them. The CDR3 region has the DNA TGTGCCAGCAGAGACGACCGACAGCCCAAAAACATTCAGTACTTC. It codes for CASRDDRQPKNIQYF.

This chain joins TRBV6-6 and TRBJ2-4; D uncertain. The CDR3 sequence is 12 residues long. In germline, CDR1 is MNHNY, CDR2 SVGAGI (reference sequence). The ends were cut back, 11 bases at V and 7 bases at J, with 15 bases in the middle. Here the CDR3 reads CAAGGITNIQYF. The CDR3 DNA sequence: TGTGCCGCTGGTGGCATAACGAACATTCAGTACTTC.

This chain joins TRBV11-2 and TRBJ1-4; D remains ambiguous. Germline CDR1 reads SGHAT; CDR2 reads FQNNGV. The CDR3 runs 12 residues. V was cut by 6 bases and J by 4 bases, with 6 bases left in between. The CDR3: CASSIGNEKLFF. CDR3 nucleotide sequence: TGTGCCAGCAGTATCGGTAATGAAAAACTGTTTTTT.

The chain carries TRBV30 and TRBJ2-1, with D perhaps matching TRBD2 (7 bases). This CDR3 spans 15 amino acids. V was pared by 0 bases and J by 7 bases, with 16 bases between. Germline V gene sequence: CDR1 GTSNPN, CDR2 SVGIG (reference sequence). CDR3 protein: CAWSVDRGAVNEQFF. The DNA for the CDR3 is TGTGCCTGGAGTGTCGATCGGGGGGCTGTAAATGAGCAGTTCTTC.

The rearrangement uses TRBV7-8 and TRBJ2-3; D gene ambiguous. This CDR3 is 17 amino acids long. Trimming took off 0 bases at V and 4 bases at J, with 17 bases between the two ends. The germline V gene encodes CDR1 SGHVS and CDR2 FQNEAQ. CDR3 in amino acids: CASSLAAIAYRPDTQYF. The CDR3 region has the DNA TGTGCCAGCAGCTTAGCGGCAATAGCCTATCGGCCAGATACGCAGTATTTT.

This clone occurred a few times. The chain combines TRBV25-1 with TRBJ2-1; 10 bases agree with TRBD1. CDR1 is MGHDK and CDR2 is SYGVNS in the germline V gene. The CDR3 consists of 16 residues. The V gene end was trimmed by 5 bases and the J gene end by 7 bases; junction bases not matched to a gene: 11. The chain's CDR3 is CASSLFGTGDQNEQFF. In DNA form, the CDR3 reads TGTGCCAGCAGTCTTTTCGGGACAGGGGATCAAAATGAGCAGTTCTTC.

The rearrangement joins TRBV7-2 to TRBJ1-4; 10 nucleotides align to TRBD1. Trimming at V came to 0 bases and at J to 7 bases, leaving 5 bases not matched to a gene. The CDR3 consists of 16 residues. In germline, CDR1 is SGHTA, CDR2 FQGNSA. CDR3 DNA sequence: TGTGCCAGCAGCTTAGCTGGGGGACAGGGGAGTGAAAAACTGTTTTTT. This translates into CASSLAGGQGSEKLFF.

The chain is built from TRBV7-9 and TRBJ1-1, with 8 bases lining up with TRBD1. This CDR3 is 16 amino acids long. Germline V gene sequence: CDR1 SEHNR, CDR2 FQNEAQ (reference sequence). V gave up 3 bases and J gave up 0 bases; unmatched junction bases: 6. As DNA, the CDR3 is TGTGCCAGCAGCTTCGAACCGGGACAGGTGAACACTGAAGCTTTCTTT. Residues: CASSFEPGQVNTEAFF.

V is TRBV7-8 and J is TRBJ1-3; 9 nucleotides line up with TRBD1. The junction had 6 bases not matched to a gene; V was cut back by 4 bases and J by 2 bases. CDR1 is SGHVS, CDR2 FQNEAQ, per germline. This CDR3 spans 16 amino acids. The chain's CDR3 is CASSSIRDRAGNTIYF. In nucleotides, the CDR3 is TGTGCCAGCAGCTCAATTAGGGACAGGGCTGGAAACACCATATATTTT.

The chain carries TRBV30 and TRBJ1-2; 8 nucleotides match TRBD1. With 1 base clipped from V and 1 base from J, the junction kept 5 bases outside the gene matches. The CDR3 sequence is 15 residues long. The germline V gene encodes CDR1 GTSNPN and CDR2 SVGIG (reference sequence). The CDR3 protein is CAWSAAGGNNYGYTF. The CDR3 DNA reads TGTGCCTGGAGTGCGGCAGGGGGCAATAACTATGGCTACACCTTC.

The chain is built from TRBV7-9 and TRBJ1-2; 9 nucleotides line up with TRBD1. The CDR3 runs 15 residues. Germline lookup yields CDR1 SEHNR and CDR2 FQNEAQ (reference sequence). The ends lost 4 bases at V and 3 bases at J; junction bases unmatched: 6. CDR3: CASSSQGARDYGYTF. CDR3 coding DNA: TGTGCCAGCAGCTCACAGGGGGCGCGTGACTATGGCTACACCTTC.

The V and J genes are TRBV7-2 and TRBJ1-2; TRBD1 aligns across 8 bases. The germline V gene encodes CDR1 SGHTA and CDR2 FQGNSA. The J segment lost 5 bases and the V segment lost 6 bases, leaving 11 bases of the junction unmatched. The CDR3 spans 15 residues. The CDR3 region is CASSPRARGLYGYTF. The CDR3 DNA reads TGTGCCAGCAGTCCCAGGGCCAGGGGGCTTTATGGCTACACCTTC.

This chain joins TRBV7-9 and TRBJ1-1; no clear D gene. CDR1 is SEHNR, CDR2 FQNEAQ, per germline (reference sequence). V was shortened by 5 bases and J by 0 bases, with 4 bases between the two germline ends. This CDR3 contains 12 residues. CDR3 protein: CASSRVNTEAFF. CDR3 DNA sequence: TGTGCCAGCAGCCGGGTGAACACTGAAGCTTTCTTT.

The table lists this clone with a few counts. The V and J genes are TRBV5-6 and TRBJ2-7; D may be TRBD2 (7 bases). Germline lookup yields CDR1 SGHDT and CDR2 YYEEEE. This CDR3 region has 14 residues. V shed 1 base and J shed 6 bases, with 14 bases lying between them. The CDR3 spells CASSLRGALGEQYF. The CDR3, as DNA: TGTGCCAGCAGCTTGCGGGGGGCGCTCGGCGAGCAGTACTTC.

V usage is TRBV6-5 and J usage is TRBJ1-2; 8 nucleotides agree with TRBD1. CDR3 size: 12 residues. V was clipped by 9 bases and J by 4 bases; unmatched bases: 4. Germline V lookup: CDR1 MNHEY, CDR2 SVGAGI. CDR3 amino acids: CASRTGSYGYTF. In nucleotides, the CDR3 is TGTGCCAGTAGGACAGGGAGCTATGGCTACACCTTC.

CDR3 sequence (DNA): TGTGCCTGGAGCCCCGGGACACCATCCTACGAGCAGTACTTC. It yields the protein CAWSPGTPSYEQYF. The chain couples TRBV30 to TRBJ2-7; D perhaps matches TRBD1 (6 bases). The V end lost 3 bases, the J end lost 1 base, and 13 bases lay between the germline ends. Germline lookup yields CDR1 GTSNPN and CDR2 SVGIG (reference sequence). The CDR3 covers 14 residues.

The chain recombines TRBV18 with TRBJ2-1, with TRBD2 matching over 9 bases. Germline values: CDR1 KGHSH, CDR2 LQKENI. The V gene end was trimmed by 2 bases and the J gene end by 8 bases; junction bases not matched to a gene: 10. The CDR3 extends over 16 amino acids. The CDR3 spells CASSPYFGTSKDEQFF. The CDR3 bases are TGTGCCAGCTCACCATATTTCGGGACTAGCAAAGATGAGCAGTTCTTC.

The chain joins TRBV14 to TRBJ2-7, with 13 bases aligning to TRBD2. With V trimmed by 2 bases and J by 4 bases, 5 bases remained unmatched. Germline V lookup: CDR1 SGHDN, CDR2 FVKESK. The CDR3 covers 16 residues. CDR3 residues: CASSQQLAGGTYEQYF. CDR3 bases: TGTGCCAGCAGCCAACAACTAGCGGGGGGGACGTACGAGCAGTACTTC.

The table lists this clone with a count of one. The chain employs TRBV5-1 and TRBJ2-5, with a tentative D call TRBD2 (6 bases). The germline V and J ends were trimmed by 4 bases and 5 bases, with 15 bases remaining between them. The CDR3 totals 14 residues. From germline, CDR1 is SGHRS and CDR2 YFSETQ. The CDR3 sequence is CASSRGLNRETQYF. The CDR3 nucleotides are TGCGCCAGCAGCAGGGGACTGAACCGGGAGACCCAGTACTTC.

The chain is built from TRBV27 and TRBJ1-2; TRBD1 is a possible D gene (5 bases). This CDR3 contains 14 residues. Trimming stripped 0 bases from V and 5 bases from J, with 10 bases between. CDR1 and CDR2 (germline): MNHEY, SMNVEV (reference sequence). The CDR3 spells CASSLSGQLYGYTF. CDR3 nucleotide sequence: TGTGCCAGCAGTTTATCGGGGCAGCTTTATGGCTACACCTTC.

The chain employs TRBV11-2 and TRBJ1-4; TRBD1 aligns across 9 bases. Germline-derived CDR1 and CDR2 are SGHAT and FQNNGV. Trimming at V came to 4 bases and at J to 6 bases, leaving 6 bases not matched to a gene. The CDR3 contains 15 residues. Here the CDR3 reads CASSSGTGSYEKLFF. In nucleotides, the CDR3 is TGTGCCAGCAGCTCTGGGACAGGGAGTTATGAAAAACTGTTTTTT.

The CDR3 bases are TGTGCCAGCAGTTACGACAGGGGGCGCAGTAATGGCTACACCTTC. This gives the protein CASSYDRGRSNGYTF. This sequence joins TRBV6-5 and TRBJ1-2, with TRBD1 matching over 10 bases. Germline assignment: CDR1 MNHEY and CDR2 SVGAGI. CDR3 size: 15 residues. Trimming removed 2 bases from V and 6 bases from J; junction bases left unmatched: 6.

The chain carries TRBV7-6 and TRBJ1-1, with a possible D match to TRBD1 (5 bases). V lost 5 bases to trimming and J lost 2 bases, with 9 bases between them. The CDR3 runs to 13 residues. Germline CDR1 reads SGHVS; CDR2 reads FNYEAQ. For the CDR3, the DNA is TGTGCCAGCAGCGCAGACAGCAACACTGAAGCTTTCTTT. Translating gives CASSADSNTEAFF.